Below are 23 T cell receptor beta chains sequenced from a single sample in a study of control samples from healthy donors and cancer patients. The method was immunoSEQ multiplex PCR; TCRdb's version includes in-frame clones alone and lacks a portion of them. The sample lists approximately 99,000 clones, approximately 80% occurring once. The sample was blood. The receptor set was obtained from a man between 18 and 29 years old in good health.

V gene TRBV3-1 (or the pseudogene TRBV3-2) combines with J gene TRBJ2-3, with TRBD2 matching over 7 bases. J gave up 4 bases and V 4 bases, and 8 bases lay outside the gene matches. Germline assignment: CDR1 LGHDT and CDR2 YNNKEL (reference sequence). The CDR3 is 15 residues long. CDR3 DNA: TGTGCCAGCAGCCTCGGGAGGTTCGGGGCAGATACGCAGTATTTT. Translating it yields CASSLGRFGADTQYF.

The rearrangement uses TRBV4-1 and TRBJ2-5; TRBD2 agrees at 10 bases. The CDR3 has 15 amino acids. Germline CDR1 is MGHRA and CDR2 is YSYEKL. Trimming removed 4 bases from V and 1 base from J; junction bases left unmatched: 3. CDR3 residues: CASSRLAGTQETQYF. CDR3 sequence (DNA): TGCGCCAGCAGCCGACTAGCGGGTACCCAAGAGACCCAGTACTTC.

V gene TRBV3-1 (or the pseudogene TRBV3-2) combines with J gene TRBJ1-2; TRBD1 agrees at 7 bases. This CDR3 contains 13 residues. The ends lost 4 bases at V and 5 bases at J; junction bases unmatched: 4. CDR1 and CDR2 (germline): LGHDT, YNNKEL (reference sequence). The CDR3 region has the DNA TGTGCCAGCAGCCCCGACAGGGTTTATGGCTACACCTTC. Protein product: CASSPDRVYGYTF.

The chain couples TRBV7-9 to TRBJ2-5; D may be TRBD2 (5 bases). This CDR3 contains 13 residues. V was shortened by 4 bases and J by 4 bases, with 10 bases between the two germline ends. In germline, CDR1 is SEHNR, CDR2 FQNEAQ (reference sequence). CDR3 amino acids: CASSWGERETQYF. For the CDR3, the DNA is TGTGCCAGCAGCTGGGGAGAAAGAGAGACCCAGTACTTC.

The V gene is TRBV5-1, the J gene TRBJ2-1; 10 positions match TRBD2. J lost 0 bases, V lost 4 bases, and 4 bases had no gene match. CDR3 length: 16 amino acids. Germline V lookup: CDR1 SGHRS, CDR2 YFSETQ. This CDR3 is CASSLSGGLSYNEQFF. The DNA of the CDR3 is TGCGCCAGCAGCCTTAGCGGGGGGCTCTCCTACAATGAGCAGTTCTTC.

V gene TRBV25-1 combines with J gene TRBJ2-3; no reliable D call. The germline gives CDR1 MGHDK, CDR2 SYGVNS. The V end lost 5 bases, the J end lost 0 bases, and 12 bases lay between the germline ends. The CDR3 extends over 15 amino acids. The CDR3 is CASSNFDTSTDTQYF. CDR3 nucleotides: TGTGCCAGCAGTAACTTTGATACTAGCACAGATACGCAGTATTTT.

The sample holds a few counts of this clone. The chain recombines TRBV11-2 with TRBJ2-5; maybe TRBD2 (7 bases). CDR1 is SGHAT and CDR2 is FQNNGV in the germline V gene. Trimming removed 0 bases at V and 4 bases at J, with 12 bases between. The length of the CDR3 is 15 residues. The CDR3 protein is CASSLDRRGGETQYF. DNA of the CDR3: TGTGCCAGCAGCTTAGATCGTAGGGGGGGAGAGACCCAGTACTTC.

The chain carries TRBV28 and TRBJ2-4, with 8 positions matching TRBD1. The V gene's germline CDR1 is MDHEN and CDR2 SYDVKM. The CDR3 contains 13 residues. Trimming removed 8 bases from V and 5 bases from J; junction bases left unmatched: 5. This CDR3 is CASWTGSENIQYF. The CDR3 coding sequence is TGTGCCAGCTGGACAGGGTCCGAAAACATTCAGTACTTC.

V gene TRBV18 combines with J gene TRBJ2-5; D remains unclear. There are 14 residues in the CDR3. The germline V gene encodes CDR1 KGHSH and CDR2 LQKENI. V lost 10 bases to trimming and J lost 0 bases, with 15 bases between them. CDR3 sequence: CATSDQAYQETQYF. The CDR3 DNA is TGTGCCACCTCGGACCAAGCGTACCAAGAGACCCAGTACTTC. Full variable domain (missing parts from reference TRBV18 and TRBJ2-5): NAGVMQNPRHLVRRRGQEARLRCSPMKGHSHVYWYRQLPEEGLKFMVYLQKENIIDESGMPKERFSAEFPKEGPSILRIQQVVRGDSAAYFCATSDQAYQETQYFGPGTRLLVL.

The chain employs TRBV5-1 and TRBJ1-2; 8 positions agree with TRBD1. V dropped 4 bases and J dropped 7; count of bases not matched to a gene: 6. Germline V gives CDR1 SGHRS, CDR2 YFSETQ. The CDR3 has 13 residues. In DNA, the CDR3 is TGCGCCAGCAGCCGTGGACAGGGCGGTGGCTACACCTTC. It specifies CASSRGQGGGYTF. Filled out from reference TRBV5-1 and TRBJ1-2, the complete variable domain reads KAGVTQTPRYLIKTRGQQVTLSCSPISGHRSVSWYQQTPGQGLQFLFEYFSETQRNKGNFPGRFSGRQFSNSRSEMNVSTLELGDSALYLCASSRGQGGGYTFGSGTRLTVV.

CDR3 in DNA: TGTGCCAGTAGCCAATTCGGACAGGGTCGGGTTGGCTACACCTTC. This codes for CASSQFGQGRVGYTF. V usage is TRBV19 and J usage is TRBJ1-2, with 8 bases matching TRBD1. In germline, CDR1 is LNHDA, CDR2 SQIVND (reference sequence). V was pared by 6 bases and J by 7 bases, with 13 bases of the junction left unmatched. CDR3 length: 15 amino acids.

The chain carries TRBV28 and TRBJ1-6, with TRBD1 as a possible D gene (5 bases). Trimming pared 2 bases from V and 2 bases from J, leaving 7 bases between. This CDR3 spans 15 amino acids. CDR1 and CDR2 (germline): MDHEN, SYDVKM. CDR3 in amino acids: CASSLIGAYNSPLHF. In DNA form, the CDR3 reads TGTGCCAGCAGTTTAATAGGGGCCTATAATTCACCCCTCCACTTT.

The V and J genes are TRBV18 and TRBJ2-7, with 9 bases matching TRBD1. The CDR3 spans 14 residues. Looked up from germline, CDR1 is KGHSH and CDR2 is LQKENI. V lost 4 bases, J lost 3 bases, and 4 bases stayed unmatched. This CDR3 is CASSLGQGVYEQYF. The CDR3 DNA is TGTGCCAGCTCACTGGGACAGGGAGTCTACGAGCAGTACTTC.

The sample holds a few counts of this clone. The chain combines TRBV5-6 with TRBJ1-5; tentatively, D is TRBD1 (5 bases). Deletions cut 0 bases from V and 6 bases from J, with 13 bases between. The CDR3 runs 15 residues. The V gene's germline CDR1 is SGHDT and CDR2 YYEEEE. This CDR3 is CASSLAGGAGQPQHF. The CDR3 region has the DNA TGTGCCAGCAGCTTGGCCGGAGGGGCGGGTCAGCCCCAGCATTTT. Drawing the rest from reference TRBV5-6 and TRBJ1-5, the complete variable domain is DAGVTQSPTHLIKTRGQQVTLRCSPKSGHDTVSWYQQALGQGPQFIFQYYEEEERQRGNFPDRFSGHQFPNYSSELNVNALLLGDSALYLCASSLAGGAGQPQHFGDGTRLSIL.

This clone was seen many times. The chain couples TRBV5-8 to TRBJ1-4; 8 nucleotides line up with TRBD1. The V gene end was trimmed by 4 bases and the J gene end by 6 bases; junction bases not matched to a gene: 5. Germline V gene data show CDR1 as SGHTS and CDR2 as YDEGEE. The CDR3 has 14 residues. The CDR3 spells CASSLQGADEKLFF. The DNA of the CDR3 is TGTGCCAGCAGCCTGCAGGGGGCGGATGAAAAACTGTTTTTT.

The J gene is TRBJ2-3, the V gene TRBV7-8; 8 nucleotides line up with TRBD2. The germline CDR1 and CDR2 sequences are SGHVS and FQNEAQ. This CDR3 is 19 amino acids long. V trimming: 1 base; J trimming: 1 base; junction bases outside the gene matches: 13. CDR3 DNA: TGTGCCAGCAGCTTAGAAATAAGGGTAATAGCGGGGCGCACAGATACGCAGTATTTT. Translation gives CASSLEIRVIAGRTDTQYF.

This sequence joins TRBV27 and TRBJ1-3; no definite D call. The CDR3 covers 15 residues. V lost 5 bases, J lost 0 bases, and 11 bases lay in between. CDR1 MNHEY and CDR2 SMNVEV come from the germline V gene (reference sequence). CDR3 bases: TGTGCCAGCAGTAGATCGGTCCCCTCTGGAAACACCATATATTTT. Translating it yields CASSRSVPSGNTIYF.

The J gene is TRBJ2-1, the V gene TRBV2; weak D call: TRBD1 (6 bases). Per germline, CDR1 SNHLY and CDR2 FYNNEI. V dropped 7 bases and J dropped 1 base, with 14 bases sitting between them. The CDR3 extends over 15 amino acids. CDR3 sequence (DNA): TGTGCCAGCATGGAGGACAGTCCTTCCTACAATGAGCAGTTCTTC. Protein sequence: CASMEDSPSYNEQFF.

The chain employs TRBV5-4 and TRBJ2-5; no clear D gene. V lost 0 bases to trimming and J lost 1 base, with 4 bases between them. There are 13 residues in the CDR3. Germline V CDR1 and CDR2: SGHNT, YYREEE (reference sequence). CDR3 sequence (DNA): TGTGCCAGCAGCTTGGGCTCCCAAGAGACCCAGTACTTC. It is translated as CASSLGSQETQYF.

This chain uses TRBV11-2 with TRBJ2-3, with 7 bases that match TRBD1. Looked up from germline, CDR1 is SGHAT and CDR2 is FQNNGV. V dropped 2 bases and J dropped 4; count of bases not matched to a gene: 9. This CDR3 region has 16 residues. The CDR3 bases are TGTGCCAGCAGCTTATTTAGGGGGCCTGAGGCAGATACGCAGTATTTT. It encodes CASSLFRGPEADTQYF.

The CDR3 is CASSYQEYSPLHF. CDR3 bases: TGTGCCAGCAGTTACCAGGAATATTCACCCCTCCACTTT. The V and J genes are TRBV6-5 and TRBJ1-6; D is undetermined. The CDR3 has 13 residues. The ends were cut back, 2 bases at V and 8 bases at J, with 7 bases in the middle. The V gene's germline CDR1 is MNHEY and CDR2 SVGAGI.

This clone showed up just once. This chain connects TRBV3-1 (or the pseudogene TRBV3-2) to TRBJ2-7; the D is unclear. The ends were cut back, 2 bases at V and 2 bases at J, with 4 bases in the middle. Germline V gene lookup returns CDR1 LGHDT and CDR2 YNNKEL (reference sequence). There are 12 residues in the CDR3. As DNA, the CDR3 is TGTGCCAGCAGCCAAACTACCTACGAGCAGTACTTC. It yields the protein CASSQTTYEQYF.

This chain links TRBV7-9 with TRBJ2-7; D is unresolved. The CDR3 loop spans 15 amino acids. The V gene's germline CDR1 is SEHNR and CDR2 FQNEAQ (reference sequence). Trimming removed 2 bases at V and 5 bases at J, with 16 bases between. CDR3 DNA sequence: TGTGCCAGCAGCTTAAGAGTCTCCGTTCCCCACGAGCAGTACGTC. Translation gives CASSLRVSVPHEQYV.